This T cell receptor beta chain was sequenced in a study of T cells after yellow fever vaccination. Looking at the study overall: Preparation of the low-cell-number fractions used SMART-Seq v4 Ultra Low Input.

Details on this clonotype: Its cognate antigen is unknown.

By 5'RACE template switching, TCR cDNA was produced, with a universal primer site and UMIs added in the process. TCRdb re-called the 5' RACE reads with MiXCR, one entry per CDR3 protein. The sample gives about 500,000 distinct CDR3 sequences, roughly a sixth of which show up once; roughly 17% is in the top ten. The germline V and J ends were trimmed by 6 bases and 6 bases, with 17 bases remaining between them. This CDR3 region has 15 residues. Germline CDR1 reads LGHNT; CDR2 reads FRNRAP. Study-wide points: The secondary response was weaker but peaked faster, day 5 versus 15. Abundant bulk-derived clonotypes could contaminate FACS-sorted repertoires.

This sample comprised PBMCs, obtained less than 6 days after the first yellow fever vaccination. This clonotype was sampled from a man aged 18 to 30 who received the YFV17D yellow fever vaccine. The V call is TRBV12-5, the J call TRBJ2-2, with D tentatively TRBD2 (5 bases). The CDR3 is CASGPLNTGSGELFF. The CDR3, as DNA: TGTGCTAGTGGCCCCTTGAACACGGGATCCGGGGAGCTGTTTTTT.